The source of this TCR beta chain is a study of identical twins. General study results and limits: It was cross-sectional statistical analysis, not following the same donors, that the conclusions relied on.

Germline V gives CDR1 ENHRY, CDR2 SYGVKD. Trimming at V came to 3 bases and at J to 0 bases, leaving 6 bases not matched to a gene. This CDR3 region has 16 residues. In TCRdb, the 5' RACE reads were re-called with MiXCR into one record per CDR3 protein. The sample has a few hundred thousand distinct CDR3 sequences, approximately 8.3% seen once. A word on this clonotype: No antigen is known for it.

These data are also associated with another study on yellow fever vaccine responses in identical twins.

The J gene is TRBJ2-7, the V gene TRBV10-3; 9 bases map to TRBD1. Sequencing was performed on CD8+ T cells sorted from blood. This clonotype originated in a woman aged 18-35 years in good health. This CDR3 reads CAISDPDRGYSYEQYF. CDR3 nucleotide sequence: TGTGCCATCAGTGATCCGGACAGGGGATACTCCTACGAGCAGTACTTC.